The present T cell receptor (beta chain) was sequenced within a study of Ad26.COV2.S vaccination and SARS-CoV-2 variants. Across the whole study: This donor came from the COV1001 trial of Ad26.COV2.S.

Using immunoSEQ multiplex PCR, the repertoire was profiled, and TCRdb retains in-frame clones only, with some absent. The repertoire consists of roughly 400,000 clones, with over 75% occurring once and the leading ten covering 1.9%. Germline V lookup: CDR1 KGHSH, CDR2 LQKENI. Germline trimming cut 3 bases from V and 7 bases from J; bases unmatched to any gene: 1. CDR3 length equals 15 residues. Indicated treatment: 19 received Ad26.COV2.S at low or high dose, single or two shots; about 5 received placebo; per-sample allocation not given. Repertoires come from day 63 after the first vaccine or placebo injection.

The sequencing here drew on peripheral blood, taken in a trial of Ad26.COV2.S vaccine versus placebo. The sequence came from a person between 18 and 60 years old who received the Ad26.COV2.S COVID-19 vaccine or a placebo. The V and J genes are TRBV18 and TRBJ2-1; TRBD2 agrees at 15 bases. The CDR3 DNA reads TGTGCCAGCTCACCGGGACTAGCGGGAGGAAATGAGCAGTTCTTC. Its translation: CASSPGLAGGNEQFF.